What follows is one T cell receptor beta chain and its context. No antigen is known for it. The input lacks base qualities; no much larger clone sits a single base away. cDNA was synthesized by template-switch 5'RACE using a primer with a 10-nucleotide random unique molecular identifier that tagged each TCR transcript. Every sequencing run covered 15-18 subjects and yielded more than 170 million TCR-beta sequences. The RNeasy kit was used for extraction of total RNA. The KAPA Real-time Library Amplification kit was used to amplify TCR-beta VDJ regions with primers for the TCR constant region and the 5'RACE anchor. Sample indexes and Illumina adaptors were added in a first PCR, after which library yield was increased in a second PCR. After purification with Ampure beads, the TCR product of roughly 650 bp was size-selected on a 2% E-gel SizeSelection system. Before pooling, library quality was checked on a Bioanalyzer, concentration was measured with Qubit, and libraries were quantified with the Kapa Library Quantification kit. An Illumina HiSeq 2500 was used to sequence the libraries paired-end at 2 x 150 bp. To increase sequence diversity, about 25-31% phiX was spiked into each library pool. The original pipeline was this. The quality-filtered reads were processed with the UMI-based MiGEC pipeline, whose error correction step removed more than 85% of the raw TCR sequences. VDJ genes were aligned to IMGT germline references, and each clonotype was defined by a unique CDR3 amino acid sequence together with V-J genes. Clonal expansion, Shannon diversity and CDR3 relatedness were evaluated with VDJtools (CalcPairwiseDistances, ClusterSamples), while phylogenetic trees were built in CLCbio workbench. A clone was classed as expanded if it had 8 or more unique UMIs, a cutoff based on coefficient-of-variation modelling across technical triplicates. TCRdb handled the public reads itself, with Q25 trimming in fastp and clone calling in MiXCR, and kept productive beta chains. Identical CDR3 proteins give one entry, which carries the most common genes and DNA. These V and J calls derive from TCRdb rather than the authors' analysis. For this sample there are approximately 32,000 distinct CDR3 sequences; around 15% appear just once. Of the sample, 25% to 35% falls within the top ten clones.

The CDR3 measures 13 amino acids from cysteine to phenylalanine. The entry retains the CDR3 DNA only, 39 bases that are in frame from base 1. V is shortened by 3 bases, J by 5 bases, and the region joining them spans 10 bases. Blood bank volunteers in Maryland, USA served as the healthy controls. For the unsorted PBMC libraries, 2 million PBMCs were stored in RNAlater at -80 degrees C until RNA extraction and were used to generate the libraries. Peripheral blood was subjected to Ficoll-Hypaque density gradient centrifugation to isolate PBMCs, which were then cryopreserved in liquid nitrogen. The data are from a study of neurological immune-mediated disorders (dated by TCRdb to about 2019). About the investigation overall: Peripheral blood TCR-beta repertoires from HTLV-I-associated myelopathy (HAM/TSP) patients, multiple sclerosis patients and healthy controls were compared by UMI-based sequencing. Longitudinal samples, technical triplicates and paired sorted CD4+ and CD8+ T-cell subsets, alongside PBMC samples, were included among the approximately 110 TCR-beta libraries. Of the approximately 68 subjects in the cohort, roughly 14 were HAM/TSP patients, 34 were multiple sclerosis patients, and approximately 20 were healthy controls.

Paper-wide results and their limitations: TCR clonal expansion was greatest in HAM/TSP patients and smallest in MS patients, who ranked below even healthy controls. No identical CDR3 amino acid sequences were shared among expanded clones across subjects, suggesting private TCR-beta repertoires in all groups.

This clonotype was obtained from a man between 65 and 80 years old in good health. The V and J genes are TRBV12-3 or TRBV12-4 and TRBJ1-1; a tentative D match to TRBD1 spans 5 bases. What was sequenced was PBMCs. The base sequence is TGTGCCAGCAGTTTGGCGGGGGTAACTGAAGCTTTCTTT. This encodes CASSLAGVTEAFF.